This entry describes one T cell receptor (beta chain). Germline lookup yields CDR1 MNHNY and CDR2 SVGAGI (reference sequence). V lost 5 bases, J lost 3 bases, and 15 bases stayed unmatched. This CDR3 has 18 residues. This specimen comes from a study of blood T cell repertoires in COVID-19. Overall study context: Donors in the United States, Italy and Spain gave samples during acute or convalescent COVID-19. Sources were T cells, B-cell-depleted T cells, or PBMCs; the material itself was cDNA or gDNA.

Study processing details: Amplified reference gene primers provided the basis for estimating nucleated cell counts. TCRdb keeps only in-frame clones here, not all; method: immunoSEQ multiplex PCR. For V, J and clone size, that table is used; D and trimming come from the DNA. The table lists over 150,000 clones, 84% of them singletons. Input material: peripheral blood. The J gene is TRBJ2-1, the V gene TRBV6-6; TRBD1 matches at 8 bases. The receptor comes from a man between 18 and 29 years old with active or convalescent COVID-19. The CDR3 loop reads CASSLRRRGGQGYNEQFF. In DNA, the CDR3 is TGTGCCAGCAGTCTTCGTAGAAGAGGAGGACAGGGCTACAATGAGCAGTTCTTC.